These 17 T cell receptor beta chains originate from one sample sequenced in a study of human T cells and chemical hapten exposure. Each CDR3 protein is one row after TCRdb ran MiXCR on the RACE reads. This sample carries some 120,000 distinct CDR3 sequences, around an eighth of them seen once, and the ten largest clones take about 1.4%. Time point described: patch test 1, 2 weeks after DPC sensitization. Treatment in this sample: therapeutic diphenylcyclopropenone sensitization with weekly scalp DPC. Sequencing used whole blood, obtained in connection with sensitization to the hapten diphenylcyclopropenone (DPC). Receptors were obtained from a woman aged 50 to 65 with alopecia areata. Some clones in this sample may be carry-over from other donors' samples.

The chain couples TRBV4-1 to TRBJ1-1, with unresolved D. The CDR3 length is 11 residues. V was trimmed by 1 base and J by 8 bases, leaving 5 bases between them. Germline CDR1 is MGHRA and CDR2 is YSYEKL. The CDR3 DNA sequence: TGCGCCAGCAGCCAAGGCGAAGAAGCTTTCTTT. Translation gives CASSQGEEAFF.

This clonotype came up a few times. The chain couples TRBV12-3 or TRBV12-4 to TRBJ1-6, with TRBD1 as a possible D gene (5 bases). The CDR3 has 14 amino acids. The ends were cut back, 5 bases at V and 9 bases at J, with 14 bases in the middle. The CDR3 is CASSQGPTGSPLHF. The CDR3 bases are TGTGCCAGCAGTCAGGGTCCAACGGGTTCACCCCTCCACTTT.

This clonotype was counted ten times or more. This chain joins TRBV6-6 and TRBJ2-3; D gene uncertain. The germline V and J ends were trimmed by 6 bases and 3 bases, with 16 bases remaining between them. The CDR3 extends over 15 amino acids. Germline V gene sequence: CDR1 MNHNY, CDR2 SVGAGI (reference sequence). CDR3 loop: CASRPPELGTDTQYF. For the CDR3, the DNA is TGTGCCAGCAGACCCCCAGAGCTAGGGACAGATACGCAGTATTTT.

This clonotype has a handful of counts. The chain carries TRBV2 and TRBJ1-1; no definite D call. There are 12 residues in the CDR3. Germline V lookup: CDR1 SNHLY, CDR2 FYNNEI. The V gene lost 8 bases and the J gene lost 4 bases, with 11 bases spanning the gap. The CDR3 DNA is TGTGCCAGCCTCGCGTGGAGCACTGAAGCTTTCTTT. Encoded protein: CASLAWSTEAFF.

The chain is built from TRBV18 and TRBJ2-1; D unresolved. The germline V gene encodes CDR1 KGHSH and CDR2 LQKENI. The CDR3 runs 16 residues. Trimming cost V 2 bases and J 0 bases, with 11 bases left between them. The CDR3: CASSPKALSSYNEQFF. Written as DNA, the CDR3 is TGTGCCAGCTCACCAAAGGCGTTATCCTCCTACAATGAGCAGTTCTTC.

The V and J genes are TRBV28 and TRBJ2-7, with D unresolved. Germline V lookup: CDR1 MDHEN, CDR2 SYDVKM. This CDR3 spans 13 amino acids. Trimming left V 6 bases short and J 7 bases short, with 16 bases between. CDR3 sequence: CASSKELLREQYF. The CDR3 region has the DNA TGTGCCAGCAGCAAAGAGTTGCTGAGGGAGCAGTACTTC.

This clonotype was counted between two and nine times. The chain recombines TRBV7-2 with TRBJ2-3, with 7 bases matching TRBD2. The ends lost 4 bases at V and 4 bases at J; junction bases unmatched: 11. From germline, CDR1 is SGHTA and CDR2 FQGNSA. The CDR3 extends over 16 amino acids. The CDR3 DNA reads as TGTGCCAGCAGCTCGAGGACTAGTCTGAGTGCAGATACGCAGTATTTT. It encodes CASSSRTSLSADTQYF.

This clonotype was recorded at least ten times. This chain connects TRBV6-2 or TRBV6-3 to TRBJ2-7; possible D gene TRBD2, 6 bases. The CDR3 totals 18 residues. The V gene lost 6 bases and the J gene lost 2 bases, with 26 bases spanning the gap. Germline-derived CDR1 and CDR2 are MNHEY and SVGEGT. DNA for the CDR3: TGTGCCAGCAGGACCGGGACCTTTCGACGGGACTGGGCCTACGAGCAGTACTTC. As protein: CASRTGTFRRDWAYEQYF.

The V call is TRBV29-1, the J call TRBJ2-1, with TRBD1 identical over 9 bases. The CDR3 extends over 14 amino acids. The V segment lost 7 bases and the J segment 8 bases; nucleotides outside the gene matches: 12. From germline, CDR1 is SQVTM and CDR2 ANQGSEA. DNA of the CDR3: TGCAGCGGCTTCCGGGACAGGGTAGTGGATGAGCAGTTCTTC. Translation: CSGFRDRVVDEQFF.

The V and J genes are TRBV6-2 or TRBV6-3 and TRBJ2-3; no firm D call. V lost 2 bases, J lost 2 bases, and 8 bases lay in between. Germline V gene data show CDR1 as MNHEY and CDR2 as SVGEGT. CDR3 length: 14 amino acids. The DNA of the CDR3 is TGTGCCAGCAGTTACGGGGAATTCACAGATACGCAGTATTTT. Protein: CASSYGEFTDTQYF.

This clonotype has just a few counts. This chain joins TRBV10-2 and TRBJ2-7, with 13 bases identical to TRBD2. Unmatched junction bases numbered 5, after V lost 7 bases and J lost 2 bases. The CDR3 spans 15 residues. The germline V gene encodes CDR1 WSHSY and CDR2 SAAADI. The CDR3 region has the DNA TGCGCCAGCACCGGGACTAGCGGGATTGCCTACGAGCAGTACTTC. It specifies CASTGTSGIAYEQYF.

In its sample, this clonotype was seen a few times. V usage is TRBV28 and J usage is TRBJ2-3; D is unclear. Trimming pared 7 bases from V and 4 bases from J, leaving 12 bases between. The CDR3 is 13 amino acids. Germline-derived CDR1 and CDR2 are MDHEN and SYDVKM. DNA of the CDR3: TGTGCCAGCACTCTGAGGTCCCCAGATACGCAGTATTTT. It codes for CASTLRSPDTQYF.

This clonotype was seen more than once but under ten times. The chain combines TRBV12-3 or TRBV12-4 with TRBJ1-5; D may be TRBD1 (6 bases). The CDR3 has 15 residues. V lost 0 bases and J lost 1, with 7 bases in between. The CDR3 sequence: CASSLAGGSNQPQHF. In DNA form, the CDR3 reads TGTGCCAGCAGTTTAGCTGGGGGCAGCAATCAGCCCCAGCATTTT.

This clonotype was detected only a few times. The chain has TRBV5-6 and TRBJ1-1; 11 positions agree with TRBD1. Germline CDR1 is SGHDT and CDR2 is YYEEEE. V lost 2 bases and J lost 3; bases outside the gene matches: 3. The CDR3 is made up of 15 amino acids. As DNA, the CDR3 is TGTGCCAGCAGCTTTTTGGGACAGGGGGACACTGAAGCTTTCTTT. It encodes CASSFLGQGDTEAFF.

The chain combines TRBV5-1 with TRBJ1-4; D perhaps matches TRBD1 (6 bases). Trimming took off 3 bases at V and 9 bases at J, with 15 bases between the two ends. The germline V gene has CDR1 SGHRS and CDR2 YFSETQ. This CDR3 has 14 residues. The CDR3 protein is CASSSPEGDQKLFF. CDR3 sequence (DNA): TGCGCCAGCAGCTCACCCGAGGGGGACCAAAAACTGTTTTTT. Complete variable domain (other parts from reference TRBV5-1 and TRBJ1-4): KAGVTQTPRYLIKTRGQQVTLSCSPISGHRSVSWYQQTPGQGLQFLFEYFSETQRNKGNFPGRFSGRQFSNSRSEMNVSTLELGDSALYLCASSSPEGDQKLFFGSGTQLSVL.

This clonotype has a handful of counts. The chain employs TRBV25-1 and TRBJ2-7; the D gene could be TRBD1 or TRBD2 (5 bases each). CDR1 MGHDK and CDR2 SYGVNS come from the germline V gene. V was shortened by 3 bases and J by 3 bases, with 15 bases between the two germline ends. CDR3 size: 15 residues. The DNA of the CDR3 is TGTGCCAGCAGTGACGGGACCGCCTCGGGCTACGAGCAGTACTTC. Translating it yields CASSDGTASGYEQYF.

A few counts support this clonotype. This chain uses TRBV6-2 or TRBV6-3 with TRBJ2-7; a possible D gene is TRBD1 (6 bases). CDR1 MNHEY and CDR2 SVGEGT come from the germline V gene. Trimming removed 8 bases at V and 7 bases at J, with 15 bases between. The CDR3 runs 12 residues. CDR3 nucleotide sequence: TGTGCCAGCGCCAGGGGCGGCTGGGAGCAGTACTTC. It translates to CASARGGWEQYF.